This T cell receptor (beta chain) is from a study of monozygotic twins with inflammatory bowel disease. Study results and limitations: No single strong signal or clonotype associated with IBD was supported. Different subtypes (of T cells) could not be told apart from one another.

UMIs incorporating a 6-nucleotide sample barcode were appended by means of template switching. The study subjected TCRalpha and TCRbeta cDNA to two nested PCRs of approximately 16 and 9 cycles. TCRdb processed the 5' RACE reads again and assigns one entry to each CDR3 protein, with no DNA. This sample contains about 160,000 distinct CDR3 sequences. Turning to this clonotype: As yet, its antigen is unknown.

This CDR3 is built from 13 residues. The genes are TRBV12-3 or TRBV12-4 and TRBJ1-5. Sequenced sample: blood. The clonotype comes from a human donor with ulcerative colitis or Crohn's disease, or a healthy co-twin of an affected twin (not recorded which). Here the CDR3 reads CASSPIGGQPQHF.